The clone carrying this T cell receptor (beta chain) showed up many times. What it binds is unknown. Unmatched junction bases numbered 3, after V lost 6 bases and J lost 2 bases. This CDR3 has 13 amino acids. The data originate from a study of early T cells in non-severe SARS-CoV-2 infection. Overall study: The sequenced material was bulk RNA from unsorted whole blood, and its chains were unpaired.

Individual cDNA molecules each received unique molecular identifiers attached to them. TCRdb re-derived calls from the 5' RACE reads in MiXCR, one entry per CDR3 protein. The sample contains approximately 42,000 distinct CDR3 sequences, roughly 7.1% of which appear only once. Broader study findings: Using VDJdb, the matching emphasized anti-spike CD8 responses while missing private and CD4 specificities.

This TCR derives from an adult who was a healthcare worker with PCR-confirmed SARS-CoV-2 infection or an uninfected control (not recorded which). V and J are TRBV12-3 or TRBV12-4 and TRBJ1-2, with 7 bases matching TRBD1. Sequenced input: whole blood. Written as DNA, the CDR3 is TGTGCCAGCAGCGGGGGACAGAACTATGGCTACACCTTC. Translating gives CASSGGQNYGYTF.